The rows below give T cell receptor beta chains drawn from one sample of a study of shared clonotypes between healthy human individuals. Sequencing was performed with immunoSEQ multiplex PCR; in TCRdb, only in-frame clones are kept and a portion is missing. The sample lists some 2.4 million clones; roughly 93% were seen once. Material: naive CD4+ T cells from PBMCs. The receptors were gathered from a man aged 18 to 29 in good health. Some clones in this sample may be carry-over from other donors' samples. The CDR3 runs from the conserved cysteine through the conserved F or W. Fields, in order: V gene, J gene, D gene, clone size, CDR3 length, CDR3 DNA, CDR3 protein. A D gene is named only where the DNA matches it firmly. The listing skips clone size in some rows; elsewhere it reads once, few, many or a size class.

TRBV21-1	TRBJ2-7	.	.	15	TGTGCCAGCAGCTCCCGTCGACAGGGGGTGAGTGAGCAGTACTTC	CASSSRRQGVSEQYF
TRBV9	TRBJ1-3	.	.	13	TGTGCCAGCAGCGCGGTCTCTGGAAACACCATATATTTT	CASSAVSGNTIYF
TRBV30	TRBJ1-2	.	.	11	TGTGCCTGGAGTGTACACTATGGCTACACCTTC	CAWSVHYGYTF
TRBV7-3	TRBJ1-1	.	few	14	TGTGCCAGCAGCTCCATGACCGGCCACACTGAAGCTTTCTTT	CASSSMTGHTEAFF
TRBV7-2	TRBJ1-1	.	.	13	TGTGCCAGCACCTTGAATATGAACACTGAAGCTTTCTTT	CASTLNMNTEAFF
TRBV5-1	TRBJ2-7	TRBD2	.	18	TGCGCCAGCAGCTTGGTGGTTAGCGGGAGTTCGTACGCCTACGAGCAGTACTTC	CASSLVVSGSSYAYEQYF
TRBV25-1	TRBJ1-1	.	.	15	TGTGCCAGCGTACGTATGGACGGCATGAACACTGAAGCTTTCTTT	CASVRMDGMNTEAFF
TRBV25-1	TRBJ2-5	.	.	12	TGTGCCAGCCATTTACCGGGGGTGACCCAGTACTTC	CASHLPGVTQYF
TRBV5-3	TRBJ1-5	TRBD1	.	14	TGTGCCAGAAGCCCGGGACAGATCAATCAGCCCCAGCATTTT	CARSPGQINQPQHF
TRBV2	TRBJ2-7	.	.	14	TGTGCCAGCAGTGAAGTAACGGGCCGGTACGAGCAGTACTTC	CASSEVTGRYEQYF
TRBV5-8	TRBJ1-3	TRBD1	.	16	TGTGCCAGCAGCACCGGACAGGAAATCTCTGGAAACACCATATATTTT	CASSTGQEISGNTIYF
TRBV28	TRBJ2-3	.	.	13	TGTGCCAGCAGTATACAGGGTCCAGATACGCAGTATTTT	CASSIQGPDTQYF
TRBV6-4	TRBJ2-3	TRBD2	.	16	TGTGCCAGCAAAAGGACTAGCGGGTCTAGCACAGATACGCAGTATTTT	CASKRTSGSSTDTQYF
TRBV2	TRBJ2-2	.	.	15	TGTGCCAGCAGTGCTCAAACAGGTCACACCGGGGAGCTGTTTTTT	CASSAQTGHTGELFF
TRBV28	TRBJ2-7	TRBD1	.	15	TGTGCCAGCAGTCCGGGACAGGTGAACCTCTACGAGCAGTACTTC	CASSPGQVNLYEQYF
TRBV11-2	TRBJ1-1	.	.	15	TGTGCCAGCAGCCCCGCTAGGGGTGCGAACACTGAAGCTTTCTTT	CASSPARGANTEAFF
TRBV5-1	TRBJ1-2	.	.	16	TGCGCCAGCAGCTTGGGGGCAGACCTCTCCGGCTATGGCTACACCTTC	CASSLGADLSGYGYTF
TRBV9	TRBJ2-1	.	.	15	TGTGCCAGCAGCGTCGGGATAGGGACCTACAATGAGCAGTTCTTC	CASSVGIGTYNEQFF
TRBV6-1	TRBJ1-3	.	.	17	TGTGCCAGCAGTGAAGCGGGGTGGGGGAGATCTGGAAACACCATATATTTT	CASSEAGWGRSGNTIYF
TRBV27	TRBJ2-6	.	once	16	TGTGCCAGCCCCCTTGGGAGAGTTCCTGGGGCCAACGTCCTGACTTTC	CASPLGRVPGANVLTF
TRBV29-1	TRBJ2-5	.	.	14	TGCAGCGTTGGCCAGGGGCCGATCCAAGAGACCCAGTACTTC	CSVGQGPIQETQYF
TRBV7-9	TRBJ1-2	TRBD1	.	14	TGTGCCAGCAGCCCCGGACAGGGAAACTATGGCTACACCTTC	CASSPGQGNYGYTF
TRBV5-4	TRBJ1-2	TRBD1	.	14	TGTGCCAGCAGCTGGGACAGGGCCTACTATGGCTACACCTTC	CASSWDRAYYGYTF
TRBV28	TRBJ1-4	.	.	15	TGTGCCAGCAGTTTTAGCGGGGCAACTAATGAAAAACTGTTTTTT	CASSFSGATNEKLFF
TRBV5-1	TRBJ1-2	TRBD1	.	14	TGCGCCAGCAGCTTACGACAGGGGGTATATGGCTACACCTTC	CASSLRQGVYGYTF
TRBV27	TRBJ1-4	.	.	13	TGTGCCAGTAGGACCATAGACGGCGAAAAACTGTTTTTT	CASRTIDGEKLFF
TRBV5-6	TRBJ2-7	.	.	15	TGTGCCAGCAGACTCCGGGCCCAAACCCCCTACGAGCAGTACTTC	CASRLRAQTPYEQYF
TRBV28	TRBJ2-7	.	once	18	TGTGCCAGTAAGGTCAGGGGTTTTGGCGACCCACTGATTTGCGAGCAGTACTTC	CASKVRGFGDPLICEQYF
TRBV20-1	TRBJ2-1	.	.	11	TGCAGTGCTAGTCACTACAATGAGCAGTTCTTC	CSASHYNEQFF
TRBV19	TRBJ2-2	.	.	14	TGTGCCAGTAATCCCGGTGGTTTGAGTGGGGAGCTGTTTTTT	CASNPGGLSGELFF
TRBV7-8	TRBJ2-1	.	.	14	TGTGCCAGCAGCCCGATAGAGACCTACAATGAGCAGTTCTTC	CASSPIETYNEQFF
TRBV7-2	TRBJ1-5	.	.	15	TGTGCCAGCAGTTACCGCGGGGGAAGCAATCAGCCCCAGCATTTT	CASSYRGGSNQPQHF
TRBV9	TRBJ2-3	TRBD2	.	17	TGTGCCAGCAGCGTAGCTACTAGCGGGACGGGGACAGATACGCAGTATTTT	CASSVATSGTGTDTQYF
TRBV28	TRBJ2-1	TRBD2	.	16	TGTGCCAGCGGGTCCTTACTAGCGGGAGACAACAATGAGCAGTTCTTC	CASGSLLAGDNNEQFF
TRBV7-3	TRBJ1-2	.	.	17	TGTGCCAGCAGCTTAAGCGCGGCCGATCCTTGGGTGTATGGCTACACCTTC	CASSLSAADPWVYGYTF
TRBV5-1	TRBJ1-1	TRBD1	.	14	TGCGCCAGCAGCAAAGACAGGGCGGACACTGAAGCTTTCTTT	CASSKDRADTEAFF
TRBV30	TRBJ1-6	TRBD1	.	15	TGTGCCGCAACCGGGACAGGCCCCTATAATTCACCCCTCCACTTT	CAATGTGPYNSPLHF
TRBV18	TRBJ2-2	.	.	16	TGTGCCAGCTCACCACCGGGTTCAGAGGGCGCCGGGGAGCTGTTTTTT	CASSPPGSEGAGELFF
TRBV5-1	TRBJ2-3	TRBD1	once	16	TGCGCCAGCAGCTGGGCCCCGGGACAGGGGACAGATACGCAGTATTTT	CASSWAPGQGTDTQYF
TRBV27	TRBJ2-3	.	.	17	TGTGCCAGCAGTTTATTGGTCGACAGCTCTAGCACAGATACGCAGTATTTT	CASSLLVDSSSTDTQYF
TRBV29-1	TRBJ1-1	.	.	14	TGCAGCGTTGAGGGCGCGTCGAGGAACACTGAAGCTTTCTTT	CSVEGASRNTEAFF
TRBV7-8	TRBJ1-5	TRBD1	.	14	TGTGCCAGCAGCTTTACAGGGGGGGATCAGCCCCAGCATTTT	CASSFTGGDQPQHF
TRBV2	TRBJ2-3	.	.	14	TGTGCCAGTTATCCGGGACTGTCTTCGCATACGCAGTATTTT	CASYPGLSSHTQYF
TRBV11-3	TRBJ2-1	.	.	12	TGTGCCAGCAGCTTAGGATCCAATGAGCAGTTCTTC	CASSLGSNEQFF
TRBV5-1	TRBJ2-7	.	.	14	TGCGCCAGCAGCCCCCGGCCCCTAATGGGGGAGCAGTACTTC	CASSPRPLMGEQYF
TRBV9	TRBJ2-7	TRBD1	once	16	TGTGCCAGCAGCCCCCGATCCAGGGGGCTCACCTACGAGCAGTACTTC	CASSPRSRGLTYEQYF
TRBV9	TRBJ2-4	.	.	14	TGTGCCAGCAGCGTAGGTGTGGGTGGGGACATTCAGTACTTC	CASSVGVGGDIQYF
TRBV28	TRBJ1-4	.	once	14	TGTGCCGCCTCGGGGGTCAACGACGATGAAAAACTGTTTTTT	CAASGVNDDEKLFF
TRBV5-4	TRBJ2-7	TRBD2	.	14	TGTGCCAGCAGCCCGACTAGCGGCACCTACGAGCAGTACTTC	CASSPTSGTYEQYF
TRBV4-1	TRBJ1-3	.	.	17	TGCGCCAGCAGCCAAGATTCGGGAGCGCACTCTGGAAACACCATATATTTT	CASSQDSGAHSGNTIYF
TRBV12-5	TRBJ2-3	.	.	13	TGTGCTAGTGGACAGATTGGAGCTGATACGCAGTATTTT	CASGQIGADTQYF
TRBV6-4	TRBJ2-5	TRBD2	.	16	TGTGCCAGCAGTGGATGTAGCGGGAGGTTCAAGAAGACCCAGTACTTC	CASSGCSGRFKKTQYF
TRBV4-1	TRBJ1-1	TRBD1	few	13	TGCGCCAGCAGCCAGAGGACAGGAGACGAAGCTTTCTTT	CASSQRTGDEAFF
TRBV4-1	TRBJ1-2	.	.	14	TGCGCCAGCAGCCTTCCGACAGGAAACTATGGCTACACCTTC	CASSLPTGNYGYTF
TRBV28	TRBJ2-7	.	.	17	TGTGCCAGCAGTGGGTCCGGACCTCTTTCCCTGGCCTACGAGCAGTACTTC	CASSGSGPLSLAYEQYF